The 8 T cell receptor beta chains below all came from one sample that was sequenced in a study of blood T cell repertoires in COVID-19 (dated by TCRdb to 2019 to 2021). Receptor libraries were prepared by the immunoSEQ multiplex PCR assay. The source is immuneACCESS, and TCRdb retained only in-frame sequences with V and J called. Part of the clones is not carried over; for the studies checked, unresolved V genes explain less than half of this, and the remainder is unexplained. Counted in this sample were approximately 450,000 clones; about 89% of them appeared once. The ten largest clones capture 4% to 5.5% of the sample. What was sequenced was peripheral blood. The receptors come from a woman aged 25 to 39 with acute or convalescent COVID-19.

V gene TRBV2 combines with J gene TRBJ1-3; D is perhaps TRBD1 (6 bases). V shed 9 bases and J shed 2 bases, with 14 bases lying between them. This CDR3 is built from 14 residues. Germline loops: CDR1 SNHLY, CDR2 FYNNEI. CDR3 DNA: TGTGCCAGTAGGGGGAGGGGCCCTGGAAACACCATATATTTT. Translated, it gives CASRGRGPGNTIYF.

The chain carries TRBV28 and TRBJ1-1; the D is unclear. Germline loops: CDR1 MDHEN, CDR2 SYDVKM. The length of the CDR3 is 15 residues. V shed 3 bases and J shed 6 bases, with 17 bases lying between them. DNA of the CDR3: TGTGCCAGCAGTTTCCCAATCCTACCCGTCTCTGAAGCTTTCTTT. Amino acids: CASSFPILPVSEAFF.

V gene TRBV9 combines with J gene TRBJ1-1, with D perhaps TRBD1 (5 bases). Trimming removed 5 bases at V and 0 bases at J, with 11 bases between. This CDR3 contains 14 residues. Germline V gene lookup returns CDR1 SGDLS and CDR2 YYNGEE. Here the CDR3 DNA reads TGTGCCAGCAGTTCGGCAGGGCTGAACACTGAAGCTTTCTTT. Its translation is CASSSAGLNTEAFF.

The chain uses TRBV4-1 and TRBJ2-5; 11 nucleotides match TRBD2. The V segment lost 1 base and the J segment 0 bases; nucleotides outside the gene matches: 7. The CDR3 length is 18 residues. Looked up from germline, CDR1 is MGHRA and CDR2 is YSYEKL. The CDR3 spells CASSQVGTSGGYQETQYF. CDR3 DNA sequence: TGCGCCAGCAGCCAAGTTGGGACTAGCGGAGGGTACCAAGAGACCCAGTACTTC.

The chain couples TRBV7-8 to TRBJ1-1; D gene unclear. V was shortened by 0 bases and J by 7 bases, with 12 bases between the two germline ends. This CDR3 is built from 14 residues. CDR1 is SGHVS and CDR2 is FQNEAQ in the germline V gene. CDR3: CASSLAVLGSEAFF. CDR3 bases: TGTGCCAGCAGCTTAGCCGTTTTGGGGAGTGAAGCTTTCTTT.

This sequence joins TRBV27 and TRBJ1-1; perhaps TRBD1 as D (5 bases). The CDR3 extends over 15 amino acids. Trimming pared 3 bases from V and 4 bases from J, leaving 15 bases between. Looked up from germline, CDR1 is MNHEY and CDR2 is SMNVEV (reference sequence). The CDR3 DNA reads as TGTGCCAGCAGTTTGTCTGGGGGGTTTGGCACTGAAGCTTTCTTT. This gives the protein CASSLSGGFGTEAFF.

As DNA, the CDR3 is TGTGCCAGCAGCAACTTTCTAGGGGAGGTCAACAATGAGCAGTTCTTC. Protein product: CASSNFLGEVNNEQFF. V and J are TRBV21-1 and TRBJ2-1; TRBD2, the table's D call, lacks a check against the DNA. TRBV21-1 is given as a pseudogene. The CDR3 runs 16 residues.

The chain recombines TRBV30 with TRBJ1-2, with TRBD1 matching over 8 bases. The J segment lost 4 bases and the V segment lost 3 bases, leaving 4 bases of the junction unmatched. The CDR3 sequence is 13 residues long. Germline V gene sequence: CDR1 GTSNPN, CDR2 SVGIG (reference sequence). CDR3 in amino acids: CAWRATGGYGYTF. The CDR3 DNA reads TGTGCCTGGAGAGCTACAGGGGGCTATGGCTACACCTTC.